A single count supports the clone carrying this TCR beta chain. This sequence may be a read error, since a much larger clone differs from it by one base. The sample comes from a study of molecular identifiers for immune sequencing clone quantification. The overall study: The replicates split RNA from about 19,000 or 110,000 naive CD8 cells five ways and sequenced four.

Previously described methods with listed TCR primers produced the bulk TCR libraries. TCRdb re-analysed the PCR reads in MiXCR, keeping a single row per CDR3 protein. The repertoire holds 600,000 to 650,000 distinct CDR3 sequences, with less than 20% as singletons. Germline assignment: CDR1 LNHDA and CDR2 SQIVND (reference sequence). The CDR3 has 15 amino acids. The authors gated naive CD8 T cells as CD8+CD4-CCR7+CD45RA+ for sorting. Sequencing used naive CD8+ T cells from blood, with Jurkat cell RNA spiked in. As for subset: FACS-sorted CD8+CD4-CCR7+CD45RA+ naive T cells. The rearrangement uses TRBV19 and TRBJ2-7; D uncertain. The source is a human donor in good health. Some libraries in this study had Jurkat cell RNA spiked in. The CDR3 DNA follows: TGTGTCAGTAGTATTGCAGGCCAAAGCTCCTACGAGCAGTACTTC. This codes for CVSSIAGQSSYEQYF.